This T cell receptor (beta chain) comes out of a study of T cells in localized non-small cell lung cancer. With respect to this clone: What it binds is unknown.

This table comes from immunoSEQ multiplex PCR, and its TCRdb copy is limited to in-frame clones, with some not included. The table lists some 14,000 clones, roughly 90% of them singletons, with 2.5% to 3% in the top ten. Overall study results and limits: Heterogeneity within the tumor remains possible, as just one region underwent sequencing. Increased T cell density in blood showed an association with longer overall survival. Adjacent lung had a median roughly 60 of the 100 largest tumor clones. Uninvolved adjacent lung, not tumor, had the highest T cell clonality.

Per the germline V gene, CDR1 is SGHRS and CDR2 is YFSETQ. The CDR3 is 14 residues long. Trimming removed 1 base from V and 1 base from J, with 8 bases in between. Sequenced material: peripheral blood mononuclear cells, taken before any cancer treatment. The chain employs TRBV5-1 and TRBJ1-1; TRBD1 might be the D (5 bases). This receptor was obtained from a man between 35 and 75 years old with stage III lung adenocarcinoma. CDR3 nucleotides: TGCGCCAGCAGCTTGCGGACACCGAACACTGAAGCTTTCTTT. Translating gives CASSLRTPNTEAFF.